The present entry profiles one TCR beta chain with its context. Antigen unknown. This sample was taken from a study of memory CD4+ T cells and cytomegalovirus serostatus. The sort gate was single viable CD3+CD4+CD8-CD45RO+ cells for memory CD4+ T cells. Total CD4+ T cells were enriched by CD4 positive selection. CDR3 length: 19 amino acids. CDR1 SGHVS and CDR2 FNYEAQ come from the germline V gene. V shed 5 bases, J shed 1 base, and the junction held 14 bases outside the gene matches. General study findings and limits: A US-trained random forest predicted CMV serostatus with median AUC about 0.92.

Measured with immunoSEQ multiplex PCR; TCRdb has only the in-frame clones, and not every one. There are under 85,000 clones in the sample; 78% occur only once, and 2.6% lies in the top ten. This chain uses TRBV7-6 with TRBJ2-4; 10 nucleotides align to TRBD1. Sequencing used memory CD4+ T cells from blood. This sequence originates from an adult in good health and CMV-seropositive. CDR3 nucleotide sequence: TGTGCCAGCAGCGCCCGGGACAGGGGAGGGGGTATCGCCAAAAACATTCAGTACTTC. Translated, it gives CASSARDRGGGIAKNIQYF.